This T cell receptor (beta chain) was documented in a study of molecular identifiers for immune sequencing clone quantification. One entry per CDR3 protein, called by TCRdb with MiXCR from the PCR reads. The sample contains under 800,000 distinct CDR3 sequences, about 25% of which appear only once. V dropped 0 bases and J dropped 6 bases, with 15 bases sitting between them. CDR1 and CDR2 from the germline V gene are LGHNA and YNFKEQ. The CDR3 length is 15 residues. This clonotype was picked up a small number of times. The TCR comes from a human donor in good health. Some libraries in this study had Jurkat cell RNA spiked in. The specimen was naive CD8+ T cells from blood, with Jurkat cell RNA spiked in. Sample subset: FACS-sorted CD8+CD4-CCR7+CD45RA+ naive T cells. The rearrangement joins TRBV4-2 to TRBJ2-7, with D unresolved. The CDR3, as DNA: TGTGCCAGCAGCCAAGACCGCTCCTATAGGTCCGAGCAGTACTTC. It codes for CASSQDRSYRSEQYF.